These 3 T cell receptor beta chains share one sample of origin, sequenced in a study of human T cells and chemical hapten exposure. TCRdb called the RACE reads again in MiXCR, with one record for every CDR3 protein. The sample carries roughly 200,000 distinct CDR3 sequences, around 22% recorded once. Regarding time point: patch test 1, 2 weeks after DPC sensitization. Treatment reported: therapeutic diphenylcyclopropenone sensitization with weekly scalp DPC. Material: whole blood, obtained in connection with sensitization to the hapten diphenylcyclopropenone (DPC). These receptors originate from a woman aged 45 to 65 with alopecia areata. Some clones in this sample may be carry-over from other donors' samples.

The chain carries TRBV25-1 and TRBJ1-2; D is unclear. Between the trimmed V and J ends, which lost 4 bases and 10 bases, there was a span of 16 bases. Germline V gene lookup returns CDR1 MGHDK and CDR2 SYGVNS. The CDR3 is 13 amino acids. The CDR3 DNA reads as TGTGCCAGCAGTGGGACTCAAACAAATTCCTACACCTTC. Amino acids: CASSGTQTNSYTF.

The chain is built from TRBV6-2 or TRBV6-3 and TRBJ2-7, with TRBD1 matching 10 bases. Germline values: CDR1 MNHEY, CDR2 SVGEGT. This CDR3 comprises 15 residues. The V gene end was trimmed by 5 bases and the J gene end by 1 base; junction bases not matched to a gene: 5. Here the CDR3 reads CASSDRDRGSYEQYF. In DNA form, the CDR3 reads TGTGCCAGCAGTGACCGGGACAGGGGATCCTACGAGCAGTACTTC.

This clonotype turned up a few times. The J gene is TRBJ1-4, the V gene TRBV20-1; D perhaps matches TRBD1 (6 bases). Per germline, CDR1 DFQATT and CDR2 SNEGSKA (reference sequence). The CDR3 totals 13 residues. Trimming left V 2 bases short and J 7 bases short, with 11 bases between. In nucleotides, the CDR3 is TGCAGTGCTAGACAGGGGCGGGTTGAAAAACTGTTTTTT. Its translation: CSARQGRVEKLFF.